The present entry profiles one T cell receptor (beta chain) with its context. The data derive from a study of OX40 agonist ivuxolimab in advanced cancers. Assay used: immunoSEQ multiplex PCR; TCRdb lists only in-frame clones, some missing. Here the sample spans 90,000 or so clones, approximately 90% being singletons. The sequencing used CD4+ or CD8+ T cells sorted from blood, collected in a trial of the OX40 agonist ivuxolimab. The receptor comes from an adult with an advanced solid tumor such as melanoma, head and neck, liver or kidney cancer.

CDR3 coding DNA: TGCGCCAGCAGCCATTTGAGCCCCACAGATACGCAGTATTTT. Its protein product is CASSHLSPTDTQYF. V and J are TRBV4-1 and TRBJ2-3; D call uncertain. Germline values: CDR1 MGHRA, CDR2 YSYEKL. CDR3 size: 14 residues. Trimming removed 3 bases at V and 2 bases at J, with 9 bases between.